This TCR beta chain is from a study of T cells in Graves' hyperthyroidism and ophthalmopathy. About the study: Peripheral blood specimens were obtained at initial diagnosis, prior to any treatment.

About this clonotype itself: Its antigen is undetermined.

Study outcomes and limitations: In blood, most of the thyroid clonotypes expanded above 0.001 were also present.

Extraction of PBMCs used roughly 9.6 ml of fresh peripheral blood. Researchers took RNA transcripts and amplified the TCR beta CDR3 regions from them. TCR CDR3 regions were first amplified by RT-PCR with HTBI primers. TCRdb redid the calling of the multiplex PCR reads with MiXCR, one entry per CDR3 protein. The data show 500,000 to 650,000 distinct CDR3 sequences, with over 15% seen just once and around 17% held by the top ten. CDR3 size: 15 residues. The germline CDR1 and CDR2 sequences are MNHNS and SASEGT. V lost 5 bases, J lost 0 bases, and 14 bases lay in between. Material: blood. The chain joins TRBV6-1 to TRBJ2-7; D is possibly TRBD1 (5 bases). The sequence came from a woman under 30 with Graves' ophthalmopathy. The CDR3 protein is CASSRARVNSYEQYF. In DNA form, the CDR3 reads TGTGCCAGCAGTCGGGCCAGGGTCAACTCCTACGAGCAGTACTTC.